This T cell receptor (beta chain) stems from a study of blood T cell repertoires in COVID-19. Study-wide background: Acute-phase and convalescent COVID-19 samples originated in the United States, Italy and Spain. Sample material is recorded as cDNA or gDNA derived from T cells, B-cell-depleted T cells, or PBMCs.

The germline V gene encodes CDR1 DFQATT and CDR2 SNEGSKA (reference sequence). With 3 bases clipped from V and 2 bases from J, the junction kept 10 bases outside the gene matches. There are 17 residues in the CDR3. In the study's own analysis: The assay estimated nucleated cells by amplifying reference gene primers. Here immunoSEQ multiplex PCR was the method, and the copy in TCRdb shows in-frame clones only, minus some. V, J and clone size were drawn from that table, and D and trimming were deduced from the DNA. The data hold some 140,000 clones, with around 89% observed a single time. The sequenced sample consisted of peripheral blood. This receptor was obtained from a man aged 45-65 years with active or convalescent COVID-19. The rearrangement links TRBV20-1 to TRBJ2-5, with 12 positions matching TRBD2. CDR3 sequence: CSASLSSGGAPQETQYF. CDR3 nucleotides: TGCAGTGCTAGTTTGTCTAGCGGGGGGGCGCCGCAAGAGACCCAGTACTTC.